This TCR beta chain was documented in a study of T cells after yellow fever vaccination. CDR1 is SEHNR, CDR2 FQNEAQ, per germline (reference sequence). This CDR3 spans 15 amino acids. V lost 6 bases, J lost 4 bases, and 10 bases stayed unmatched. MiXCR, applied by TCRdb to the 5' RACE reads, yields one record per CDR3 protein. Here the sample spans nearly 550,000 distinct CDR3 sequences, 15% to 20% being singletons. The chain carries TRBV7-9 and TRBJ2-5, with 8 bases identical to TRBD2. The material was PBMCs, obtained 15 days after the yellow fever booster vaccination. This TCR was sampled from a young man who received the YFV17D yellow fever vaccine. CDR3 DNA sequence: TGTGCCAGCAGGTCTAGCGGGCCGACGGGAGAGACCCAGTACTTC. As protein: CASRSSGPTGETQYF. The entire variable domain, with the rest obtained from reference TRBV7-9 and TRBJ2-5, is as follows: DTGVSQNPRHKITKRGQNVTFRCDPISEHNRLYWYRQTLGQGPEFLTYFQNEAQLEKSRLLSDRFSAERPKGSFSTLEIQRTEQGDSAMYLCASRSSGPTGETQYFGPGTRLLVL.